Listed below are T cell receptor beta chains from one sample, sequenced in a study of shared clonotypes between healthy human individuals. Measured with immunoSEQ multiplex PCR; TCRdb has only the in-frame clones, and not every one. Here the sample spans about 1.5 million clones, 95% to 99% being singletons. Sequenced sample: naive CD4+ T cells sorted from blood. The receptors were gathered from a man between 25 and 39 years old in good health. CDR3s include the opening cysteine and the closing phenylalanine or tryptophan.

v_gene: TRBV18; j_gene: TRBJ1-2; CDR3aa: CASSPPGPYGYTF
v_gene: TRBV5-1; j_gene: TRBJ2-3; CDR3aa: CASSFSGSTDTQYF
v_gene: TRBV5-4; j_gene: TRBJ2-5; CDR3aa: CASSSDAETQYF
v_gene: TRBV7-2; j_gene: TRBJ1-2; CDR3aa: CASSLRQVFGYTF
v_gene: TRBV11-2; j_gene: TRBJ2-1; CDR3aa: CASSLTSALMFEQFF
v_gene: TRBV18; j_gene: TRBJ2-2; CDR3aa: CASSPPRRQGEGNTGELFF
v_gene: TRBV5-6; j_gene: TRBJ2-7; CDR3aa: CASSLGRTGTYEQYF
v_gene: TRBV14; j_gene: TRBJ2-1; CDR3aa: CASSHLPGTSGRGAYNEQFF
v_gene: TRBV6-5; j_gene: TRBJ1-3; CDR3aa: CASRSGSGNTIYF
v_gene: TRBV7-8; j_gene: TRBJ2-7; CDR3aa: CASAGEDEQYF
v_gene: TRBV9; j_gene: TRBJ2-1; CDR3aa: CASSPQRDNEQFF
v_gene: TRBV4-3; j_gene: TRBJ2-1; CDR3aa: CASSQEGDEQFF
v_gene: TRBV5-1; j_gene: TRBJ1-1; CDR3aa: CASSLEGSDSEAFF
v_gene: TRBV6-1; j_gene: TRBJ2-3; CDR3aa: CASSPLGTDTQYF
v_gene: TRBV6-5; j_gene: TRBJ1-1; CDR3aa: CASSNPAGATEAFF
v_gene: TRBV6-1; j_gene: TRBJ2-7; CDR3aa: CASSRGGGPYEQYF
v_gene: TRBV11-3; j_gene: TRBJ2-1; CDR3aa: CASSRYPSTDNNEQFF
v_gene: TRBV9; j_gene: TRBJ1-2; CDR3aa: CASSALDRVYGYTF
v_gene: TRBV4-3; j_gene: TRBJ2-1; CDR3aa: CASSQPGLPNEQFF
v_gene: TRBV5-6; j_gene: TRBJ2-1; CDR3aa: CASSLVGRSRNNEQFF
v_gene: TRBV11-3; j_gene: TRBJ2-3; CDR3aa: CASSLAPSGNPDTQYF
v_gene: TRBV18; j_gene: TRBJ2-5; CDR3aa: CASSPTAGTGKTETQYF
v_gene: TRBV7-2; j_gene: TRBJ2-7; CDR3aa: CASSRQWSGPTYEQYF
v_gene: TRBV7-2; j_gene: TRBJ2-7; CDR3aa: CASSRHLGQGTRMGEQYF
v_gene: TRBV2; j_gene: TRBJ1-3; CDR3aa: CASSEHSGNTIYF
v_gene: TRBV29-1; j_gene: TRBJ2-1; CDR3aa: CSVEDRHGVGTPNNEQFF
v_gene: TRBV6-1; j_gene: TRBJ1-5; CDR3aa: CASRWGSQPQHF
v_gene: TRBV7-2; j_gene: TRBJ2-7; CDR3aa: CASSYNRGLYEQYF
v_gene: TRBV11-3; j_gene: TRBJ2-1; CDR3aa: CASSLTSPGTGENEQFF
v_gene: TRBV9; j_gene: TRBJ1-1; CDR3aa: CASSVDGYTEAFF
v_gene: TRBV9; j_gene: TRBJ2-2; CDR3aa: CASSVIGASVSTGELFF
v_gene: TRBV27; j_gene: TRBJ2-2; CDR3aa: CASSPLRDTGELFF
v_gene: TRBV5-1; j_gene: TRBJ2-7; CDR3aa: CASSLAGPRERSEQYF
v_gene: TRBV2; j_gene: TRBJ2-4; CDR3aa: CASSEGQGWSIQYF
v_gene: TRBV20-1; j_gene: TRBJ2-5; CDR3aa: CSASGDARNF
v_gene: TRBV6-5; j_gene: TRBJ2-7; CDR3aa: CASSYRQGGLQQYF
v_gene: TRBV25-1; j_gene: TRBJ1-4; CDR3aa: CASGRTGKNEKLFF
v_gene: TRBV10-3; j_gene: TRBJ2-3; CDR3aa: CAISPRLAGDGTDTQYF
v_gene: TRBV2; j_gene: TRBJ2-1; CDR3aa: CASSDTSYNEQFF
v_gene: TRBV7-2; j_gene: TRBJ2-7; CDR3aa: CASSLGGAVYEQYF
v_gene: TRBV5-1; j_gene: TRBJ2-7; CDR3aa: CASSLVEAHEQYF
v_gene: TRBV5-4; j_gene: TRBJ2-1; CDR3aa: CASSLVGSYNEQFF
v_gene: TRBV27; j_gene: TRBJ1-1; CDR3aa: CASSFGTGGEAFF
v_gene: TRBV19; j_gene: TRBJ1-2; CDR3aa: CASRKQGGAEGYTF
v_gene: TRBV14; j_gene: TRBJ2-2; CDR3aa: CASSQARLTGELFF
v_gene: TRBV2; j_gene: TRBJ2-1; CDR3aa: CASSDGGQGFHEQFF
v_gene: TRBV4-2; j_gene: TRBJ2-5; CDR3aa: CASSQDQSWEETQYF
v_gene: TRBV5-4; j_gene: TRBJ2-1; CDR3aa: CASSLVSVYNEQFF
v_gene: TRBV19; j_gene: TRBJ1-2; CDR3aa: CASSPSTGGYGYTF
v_gene: TRBV5-1; j_gene: TRBJ1-4; CDR3aa: CASSKGTAATNEKLFF